This T cell receptor (beta chain) was recovered during a study of blood T cell repertoires in COVID-19. Study background: Samples taken during acute and convalescent COVID-19 were collected in the United States, Italy and Spain. PBMCs, B-cell-depleted T cells, or T cells were the source of the cDNA or gDNA that made up the material.

V dropped 7 bases and J dropped 3 bases, with 18 bases sitting between them. This CDR3 is 15 amino acids long. Germline V gene data show CDR1 as SNHLY and CDR2 as FYNNEI. Per the authors' pipeline: Scientists estimated how many nucleated cells there were by amplifying reference gene primers. This table comes from immunoSEQ multiplex PCR, and its TCRdb copy is limited to in-frame clones, with some not included. V, J and clone size derive from that table, while D and trimming were established from the DNA sequence. The sample holds about 140,000 clones, 76% seen once. Only a few counts were recorded for this clone.

The V gene is TRBV2, the J gene TRBJ2-5, with D possibly TRBD1 on 7 matching bases. This clonotype was sampled from a woman of 80 years or more with active or convalescent COVID-19. Sequencing input: peripheral blood. CDR3: CASIKQGTQKETQYF. CDR3 coding DNA: TGTGCCAGCATAAAACAGGGGACTCAAAAAGAGACCCAGTACTTC.